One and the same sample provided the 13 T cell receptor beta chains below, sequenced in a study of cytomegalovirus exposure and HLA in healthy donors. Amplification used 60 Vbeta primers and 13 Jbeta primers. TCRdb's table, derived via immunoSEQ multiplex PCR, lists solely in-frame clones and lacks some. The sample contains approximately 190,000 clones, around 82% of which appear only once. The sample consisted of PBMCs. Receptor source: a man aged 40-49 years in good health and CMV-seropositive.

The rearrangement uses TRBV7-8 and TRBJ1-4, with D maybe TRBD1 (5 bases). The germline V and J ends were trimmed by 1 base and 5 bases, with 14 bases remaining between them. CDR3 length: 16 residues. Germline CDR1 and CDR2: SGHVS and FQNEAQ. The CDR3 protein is CASSLDGSGANEKLFF. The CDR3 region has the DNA TGTGCCAGCAGCTTAGATGGGAGCGGGGCGAATGAAAAACTGTTTTTT.

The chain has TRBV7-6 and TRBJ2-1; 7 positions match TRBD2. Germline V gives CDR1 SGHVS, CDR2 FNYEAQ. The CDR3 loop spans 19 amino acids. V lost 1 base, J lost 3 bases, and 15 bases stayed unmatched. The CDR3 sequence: CASSLEAWASGPIYNEQFF. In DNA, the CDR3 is TGTGCCAGCAGCTTAGAGGCCTGGGCTAGCGGACCAATCTACAATGAGCAGTTCTTC. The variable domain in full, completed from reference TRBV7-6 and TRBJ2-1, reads GAGVSQSPRYKVTKRGQDVALRCDPISGHVSLYWYRQALGQGPEFLTYFNYEAQQDKSGLPNDRFSAERPEGSISTLTIQRTEQRDSAMYRCASSLEAWASGPIYNEQFFGPGTRLTVL.

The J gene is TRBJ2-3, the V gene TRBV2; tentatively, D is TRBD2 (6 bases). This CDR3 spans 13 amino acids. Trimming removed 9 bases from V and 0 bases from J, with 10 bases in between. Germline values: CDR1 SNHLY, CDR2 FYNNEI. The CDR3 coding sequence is TGTGCCAGAGAAAGCGGGAGCACAGATACGCAGTATTTT. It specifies CARESGSTDTQYF.

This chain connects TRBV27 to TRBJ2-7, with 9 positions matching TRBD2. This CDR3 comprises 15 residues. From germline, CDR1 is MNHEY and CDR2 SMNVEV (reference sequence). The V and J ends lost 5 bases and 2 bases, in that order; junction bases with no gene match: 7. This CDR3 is CASSTRLAEAYEQYF. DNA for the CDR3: TGTGCCAGCAGTACTAGACTAGCGGAGGCCTACGAGCAGTACTTC.

In nucleotides, the CDR3 is TGTGCCAGTAGTATGGAGATTATAGCCAAAAACATTCAGTACTTC. Translated, it gives CASSMEIIAKNIQYF. The chain has TRBV19 and TRBJ2-4; D is uncertain. Germline lookup yields CDR1 LNHDA and CDR2 SQIVND (reference sequence). This CDR3 is 15 amino acids long. V lost 3 bases and J lost 0, with 9 bases in between.

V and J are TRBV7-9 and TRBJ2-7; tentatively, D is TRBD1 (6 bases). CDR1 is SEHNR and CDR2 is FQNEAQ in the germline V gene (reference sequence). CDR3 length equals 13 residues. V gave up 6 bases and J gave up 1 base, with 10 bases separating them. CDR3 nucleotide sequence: TGTGCCAGCAGTACCGGACAGTCCTACGAGCAGTACTTC. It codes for CASSTGQSYEQYF.

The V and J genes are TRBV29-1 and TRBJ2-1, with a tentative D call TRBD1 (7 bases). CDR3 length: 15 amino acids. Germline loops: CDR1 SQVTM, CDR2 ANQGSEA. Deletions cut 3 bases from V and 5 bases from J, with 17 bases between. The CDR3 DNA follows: TGCAGCGTTGATCTACGCGGGACAGCCGACAATGAGCAGTTCTTC. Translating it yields CSVDLRGTADNEQFF.

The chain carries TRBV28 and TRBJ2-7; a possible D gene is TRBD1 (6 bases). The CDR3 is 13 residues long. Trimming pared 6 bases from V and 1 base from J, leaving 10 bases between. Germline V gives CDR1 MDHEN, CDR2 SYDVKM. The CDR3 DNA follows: TGTGCCAGCAGACGGACAGCTTCCTACGAGCAGTACTTC. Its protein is CASRRTASYEQYF.

CDR3 coding DNA: TGTGCCAGCAGGGACAGGGAGCGTGGCTACACCTTC. This sequence encodes CASRDRERGYTF. The chain links TRBV2 to TRBJ1-2; 8 nucleotides match TRBD1. Losses at the gene ends were 6 bases for V and 7 bases for J; bases not matched to a gene: 4. Germline-derived CDR1 and CDR2 are SNHLY and FYNNEI. The CDR3 loop spans 12 amino acids.

The chain's CDR3 is CASSQTGLRGANVLTF. The CDR3 DNA is TGTGCCAGCAGTCAAACAGGGCTTCGGGGGGCCAACGTCCTGACTTTC. The rearrangement uses TRBV28 and TRBJ2-6; weak D call: TRBD1 (6 bases). This CDR3 contains 16 residues. The V gene lost 5 bases and the J gene lost 4 bases, with 15 bases spanning the gap. The germline V gene encodes CDR1 MDHEN and CDR2 SYDVKM. The full variable domain, in which reference TRBV28 and TRBJ2-6 provide the parts outside the CDR3, is DVKVTQSSRYLVKRTGEKVFLECVQDMDHENMFWYRQDPGLGLRLIYFSYDVKMKEKGDIPEGYSVSREKKERFSLILESASTNQTSMYLCASSQTGLRGANVLTFGAGSRLTVL.

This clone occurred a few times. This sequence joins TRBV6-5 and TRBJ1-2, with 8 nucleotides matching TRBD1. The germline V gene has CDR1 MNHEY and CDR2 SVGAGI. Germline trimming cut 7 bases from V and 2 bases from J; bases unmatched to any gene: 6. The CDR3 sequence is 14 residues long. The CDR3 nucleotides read TGTGCCAGCACCGAAGGGACAGGAAACTATGGCTACACCTTC. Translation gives CASTEGTGNYGYTF.

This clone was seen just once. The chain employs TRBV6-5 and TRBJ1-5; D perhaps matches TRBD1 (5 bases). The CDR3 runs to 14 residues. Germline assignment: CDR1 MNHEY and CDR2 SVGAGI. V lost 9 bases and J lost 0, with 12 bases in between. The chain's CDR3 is CASRGHSSNQPQHF. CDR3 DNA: TGTGCCAGTCGTGGACATTCTAGCAATCAGCCCCAGCATTTT.

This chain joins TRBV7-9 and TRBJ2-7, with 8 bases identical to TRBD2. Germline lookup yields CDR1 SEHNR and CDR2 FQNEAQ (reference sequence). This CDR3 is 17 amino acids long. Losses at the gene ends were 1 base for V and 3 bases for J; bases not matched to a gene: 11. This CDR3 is CASSLGLERGRLYEQYF. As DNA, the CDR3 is TGTGCCAGCAGCTTAGGTTTGGAACGCGGGAGGCTCTACGAGCAGTACTTC.